These 5 T cell receptor beta chains came from one sample sequenced in a study of read filtering for tumor transcriptome and immune sequencing. The library was built from roughly 400 ng RNA with molecular barcoded adaptors for alpha/delta and beta/gamma chains. TCRdb re-analysed the reads in MiXCR, keeping a single row per CDR3 protein. The sample has about 90,000 distinct CDR3 sequences, over 9% seen once; the top ten hold just under 15%. Material: a population of CD138-negative cells sorted from bone marrow. The source of these receptors is a donor over 35 with multiple myeloma.

This clonotype appeared a few times. A much larger clone differs by one base, so this may be a read error. The chain's CDR3 is CASSHRGEQYF. The CDR3 nucleotides read TGTGCCAGCAGCCACCGTGGGGAGCAGTACTTC. V usage is TRBV4-2 and J usage is TRBJ2-7; no clear D gene. The CDR3 covers 11 residues. V lost 3 bases, J lost 7 bases, and 7 bases lay in between. Germline lookup yields CDR1 LGHNA and CDR2 YNFKEQ.

This sequence joins TRBV18 and TRBJ1-3; TRBD1 is a possible D gene (6 bases). The germline V gene encodes CDR1 KGHSH and CDR2 LQKENI. This CDR3 contains 16 residues. V was trimmed by 4 bases and J by 0 bases, leaving 13 bases between them. The CDR3, as DNA: TGTGCCAGCTCACGACAGGAGACCAGCTCTGGAAACACCATATATTTT. It yields the protein CASSRQETSSGNTIYF.

This clonotype appeared many times. This chain links TRBV7-9 with TRBJ2-1; D could derive from TRBD1 or TRBD2 (7 bases each). Germline V gene lookup returns CDR1 SEHNR and CDR2 FQNEAQ (reference sequence). The CDR3 consists of 15 residues. Trimming stripped 6 bases from V and 0 bases from J, with 12 bases between. The CDR3 region has the DNA TGTGCCAGCAGAGCGGGACAGAGCTCCTACAATGAGCAGTTCTTC. Its protein is CASRAGQSSYNEQFF.

This clonotype came up many times. The chain couples TRBV5-1 to TRBJ2-3; the D gene could be TRBD1 or TRBD2 (5 bases each). CDR1 and CDR2 (germline): SGHRS, YFSETQ. CDR3 length: 17 amino acids. V shed 3 bases and J shed 4 bases, with 21 bases lying between them. CDR3 coding DNA: TGCGCCAGCAGCTCGAAACCGGGGCAAACCCGCCCAGATACGCAGTATTTT. It translates to CASSSKPGQTRPDTQYF.

Ten or more counts support this clonotype. V gene TRBV14 combines with J gene TRBJ1-6; D perhaps matches TRBD1 (5 bases). The length of the CDR3 is 13 residues. Trimming took off 8 bases at V and 7 bases at J, with 12 bases between the two ends. CDR1 and CDR2 from the germline V gene are SGHDN and FVKESK. The CDR3 sequence: CASGPGGNSPLHF. CDR3 nucleotide sequence: TGTGCCAGCGGACCGGGGGGAAATTCACCCCTCCACTTT.